A selection of T cell receptor beta chains follows, all from one sample in a study of blood T cell repertoires in COVID-19. This table comes from immunoSEQ multiplex PCR, and its TCRdb copy is limited to in-frame clones, with some not included. The sample yields about 120,000 clones, 70% to 90% seen once. What was sequenced was peripheral blood. The receptors shown here come from a man between 60 and 75 years old with acute or convalescent COVID-19. Each CDR3 is given with its conserved first and last residue. D genes are given only for firm matches. Only part of the rows carry a size: once, few, many, or a class if the clone is expanded.

clone_size	j_call	v_call	d_call	cdr3_aa	cdr3_nt
NA	TRBJ1-3	TRBV23-1	TRBD1	CASSQSKGQSSGNTIYF	TGCGCCAGCAGTCAATCAAAGGGACAGAGCTCTGGAAACACCATATATTTT
NA	TRBJ2-1	TRBV7-9	TRBD2	CASSKIASGNEQFF	TGTGCCAGCAGCAAAATAGCTAGCGGCAATGAGCAGTTCTTC
NA	TRBJ2-1	TRBV13	NA	CASSLGASSYNEQFF	TGTGCCAGCAGCTTAGGTGCCAGTTCTTACAATGAGCAGTTCTTC
once	TRBJ2-1	TRBV29-1	NA	CSVDRDSYNEQFF	TGCAGCGTTGATCGGGACTCCTACAATGAGCAGTTCTTC
NA	TRBJ2-7	TRBV5-1	TRBD2	CASSPGTSGSPYEQYF	TGCGCCAGCAGCCCCGGGACTAGCGGGAGCCCCTACGAGCAGTACTTC
NA	TRBJ2-5	TRBV4-2	NA	CASSQEQGSIVQYF	TGTGCCAGCAGCCAAGAACAGGGAAGTATAGTCCAGTACTTC
NA	TRBJ2-5	TRBV29-1	TRBD2	CSATSASGWGAQYF	TGCAGCGCAACCTCGGCTAGCGGGTGGGGGGCCCAGTACTTC
NA	TRBJ1-1	TRBV6-5	TRBD1	CASSYGQVNTEAFF	TGTGCCAGCAGTTACGGACAGGTTAACACTGAAGCTTTCTTT
NA	TRBJ2-7	TRBV10-2	TRBD2	CASREGGRNSYEQYF	TGCGCCAGCAGAGAAGGCGGGAGGAACTCCTACGAGCAGTACTTC
NA	TRBJ1-4	TRBV18	NA	CASSPGRVPEKLFF	TGTGCCAGCTCACCGGGGAGGGTTCCCGAAAAACTGTTTTTT
NA	TRBJ1-2	TRBV27	NA	CASSGQGNGYTF	TGTGCCAGCAGTGGGCAGGGGAATGGCTACACCTTC
NA	TRBJ1-2	TRBV5-4	TRBD1	CAGQGVRGDGNYGYTF	TGTGCCGGCCAGGGGGTTCGGGGTGACGGCAACTATGGCTACACCTTC
NA	TRBJ1-3	TRBV5-1	NA	CASSLEPLIGNTIYF	TGCGCCAGCAGCTTGGAGCCCTTAATTGGAAACACCATATATTTT
NA	TRBJ1-5	TRBV7-2	NA	CASSLVGRLSSNQPQHF	TGTGCCAGCAGCTTAGTAGGCAGGTTGTCTAGCAATCAGCCCCAGCATTTT
NA	TRBJ2-3	TRBV5-1	NA	CASSRGPGGDWSDTQYF	TGCGCCAGCAGCCGGGGGCCGGGAGGTGATTGGTCAGATACGCAGTATTTT
NA	TRBJ1-6	TRBV11-2	NA	CASNGGSYNSPLHF	TGTGCCAGCAACGGAGGGTCCTATAATTCACCCCTCCACTTT
once	TRBJ1-6	TRBV6-6	NA	CASSYERFESPLHF	TGTGCCAGCAGTTACGAGAGGTTTGAATCACCCCTCCACTTT
NA	TRBJ2-5	TRBV5-4	NA	CASSFSAGHQETQYF	TGTGCCAGCAGCTTTTCGGCGGGACACCAAGAGACCCAGTACTTC
few	TRBJ1-2	TRBV28	NA	CASSHGLRGYTF	TGTGCCAGCAGTCACGGCCTGAGGGGCTACACCTTC
NA	TRBJ2-5	TRBV29-1	NA	CSVGFPGSQETQYF	TGCAGCGTTGGCTTCCCCGGGTCCCAAGAGACCCAGTACTTC
NA	TRBJ2-1	TRBV21-1	NA	CASSKGTGPEQFF	TGTGCCAGCAGCAAAGGGACAGGGCCTGAGCAGTTCTTC
NA	TRBJ1-5	TRBV27	NA	CASSLQASYQPQHF	TGTGCCAGCAGTTTACAGGCATCCTATCAGCCCCAGCATTTT
once	TRBJ2-5	TRBV4-2	TRBD1	CASSQGRTGQETQYF	TGTGCCAGCAGCCAAGGTAGGACAGGGCAAGAGACCCAGTACTTC
NA	TRBJ1-5	TRBV18	NA	CASSTETVNQPQHF	TGTGCCAGCTCAACGGAGACAGTCAATCAGCCCCAGCATTTT
NA	TRBJ1-1	TRBV7-9	NA	CASSPLFGSVWTEAFF	TGTGCCAGCAGCCCTTTATTTGGGAGCGTTTGGACTGAAGCTTTCTTT
NA	TRBJ2-7	TRBV5-1	NA	CASSLGQYEQYF	TGCGCCAGCAGCTTGGGGCAATACGAGCAGTACTTC
NA	TRBJ1-5	TRBV29-1	NA	CSWGGKGLNQPQHF	TGCAGCTGGGGGGGCAAAGGCTTGAATCAGCCCCAGCATTTT
NA	TRBJ2-5	TRBV18	NA	CASSRYQETQYF	TGTGCCAGCTCCCGGTACCAAGAGACCCAGTACTTC
NA	TRBJ2-3	TRBV13	NA	CASSPRGISTDTQYF	TGTGCCAGCAGCCCCCGGGGGATAAGCACAGATACGCAGTATTTT
NA	TRBJ2-1	TRBV24-1	NA	CATSARHSSYNEQFF	TGTGCCACCAGTGCCCGACATTCCTCCTACAATGAGCAGTTCTTC